The 30 T cell receptor beta chains below come from one sample, sequenced in a study of T cell repertoires in cytomegalovirus infection (dated by TCRdb to between 2018 and 2021). Their antigens remain unidentified. Read against the paper, the sample's treatment or condition label means: in vitro stimulation with specific CMV peptide epitopes to enrich CMV-specific T cells. Sequencing was performed on an Illumina HiSeq 1500. Using fastp trimming at Q25 and MiXCR clonotype assembly, TCRdb reanalyzed the public sequencing data and kept in-frame beta chains. Identical CDR3 protein sequences are pooled into one entry, listed with their most common genes and DNA. This sample has roughly 200,000 distinct CDR3 sequences in its table, and 30% to 45% of those were observed once. The ten largest account for around 64% of the sample. The sample here was CD8+ T cells from cultured PBMCs, taken from culture after CMV antigen stimulation. Every receptor here comes from a human donor in good health (CMV status not recorded). Some clones in this sample may be carry-over from other donors' samples.

V gene TRBV7-3 combines with J gene TRBJ1-4; maybe TRBD1 (5 bases). CDR3 size: 14 residues. The germline V and J ends were trimmed by 5 bases and 8 bases, with 15 bases remaining between them. The germline V gene encodes CDR1 SGHTA and CDR2 FQGTGA. The CDR3 nucleotides are TGTGCCAGCAGCCTACCAGGGACGGAGGAAAAACTGTTTTTT. Its protein product is CASSLPGTEEKLFF.

There are a few counts of this clonotype. The chain has TRBV11-2 and TRBJ2-1; D is ambiguous. Germline CDR1 reads SGHAT; CDR2 reads FQNNGV. Trimming stripped 6 bases from V and 2 bases from J, with 5 bases between. CDR3 size: 12 residues. The DNA of the CDR3 is TGTGCCAGCAGTTCAACCTACAATGAGCAGTTCTTC. This gives the protein CASSSTYNEQFF.

This sequence joins TRBV27 and TRBJ2-3, with no clear D. The germline gives CDR1 MNHEY, CDR2 SMNVEV (reference sequence). CDR3 length: 13 residues. V lost 4 bases and J 2 bases, leaving 7 bases between the germline ends. DNA of the CDR3: TGTGCCAGCAGTTCCAGAAACACAGATACGCAGTATTTT. It specifies CASSSRNTDTQYF.

This clonotype was counted at least ten times. The chain is built from TRBV7-6 and TRBJ1-6, with 9 bases aligning to TRBD1. This CDR3 has 17 residues. Trimming took 4 bases from V and 7 from J; bases not matched to a gene: 11. The germline CDR1 and CDR2 sequences are SGHVS and FNYEAQ. As DNA, the CDR3 is TGTGCCAGCAGCTCCCGGGGACAGGGAGCCGTAAATTCACCCCTCCACTTT. Translated, it gives CASSSRGQGAVNSPLHF.

This clonotype was counted between two and nine times. The chain recombines TRBV5-1 with TRBJ2-1; D uncertain. V was clipped by 2 bases and J by 8 bases, with 5 bases between them. CDR3 length equals 11 residues. Germline CDR1 reads SGHRS; CDR2 reads YFSETQ. CDR3 in DNA: TGCGCCAGCAGCTTAGACGATGAGCAGTTCTTC. Translation: CASSLDDEQFF.

The chain employs TRBV12-3 or TRBV12-4 and TRBJ1-2; D ambiguous. The V end was cut by 1 base, the J end by 8 bases, with 11 bases between. The CDR3 sequence is 13 residues long. The CDR3 sequence is CASSLVKLGGYTF. Here the CDR3 DNA reads TGTGCCAGCAGTTTAGTAAAGCTTGGCGGCTACACCTTC.

This clonotype has more than one count but fewer than ten. J is TRBJ1-1 and V is TRBV4-2; D unclear. The V and J ends lost 1 base and 1 base respectively, with 10 bases between them. The germline V gene encodes CDR1 LGHNA and CDR2 YNFKEQ. The CDR3 runs 15 residues. CDR3 DNA sequence: TGTGCCAGCAGCCAAGTAGGTAGCCAGAACACTGAAGCTTTCTTT. Amino acids: CASSQVGSQNTEAFF.

The J gene is TRBJ2-5, the V gene TRBV6-6; the match to TRBD1 covers 10 bases. With V trimmed by 6 bases and J by 1 base, 2 bases remained unmatched. CDR1 and CDR2 from the germline V gene are MNHNY and SVGAGI (reference sequence). The CDR3 covers 14 residues. The CDR3: CASRDRGVQETQYF. CDR3 bases: TGTGCCAGCAGGGACAGGGGGGTCCAAGAGACCCAGTACTTC.

This clonotype turned up a few times. The V call is TRBV15, the J call TRBJ2-7; possibly TRBD1 or TRBD2 for D (5 bases each). Per the germline V gene, CDR1 is LNHNV and CDR2 is YYDKDF (reference sequence). The CDR3 covers 15 residues. Trimming pared 1 base from V and 2 bases from J, leaving 12 bases between. The CDR3 here is CATSRAGRRPYEQYF. In DNA, the CDR3 is TGTGCCACCAGCAGAGCGGGACGGCGACCCTACGAGCAGTACTTC. Using reference TRBV15 and TRBJ2-7 for the parts outside the CDR3, the full variable domain is DAMVIQNPRYQVTQFGKPVTLSCSQTLNHNVMYWYQQKSSQAPKLLFHYYDKDFNNEADTPDNFQSRRPNTSFCFLDIRSPGLGDTAMYLCATSRAGRRPYEQYFGPGTRLTVT.

V and J are TRBV24-1 and TRBJ1-2; D not resolved. V lost 3 bases and J lost 4, with 17 bases in between. The CDR3 is 16 amino acids. Germline CDR1 is KGHDR and CDR2 is SFDVKD. The CDR3 loop reads CATSDRATELTYGYTF. Here the CDR3 DNA reads TGTGCCACCAGTGATCGGGCCACAGAGCTGACCTATGGCTACACCTTC.

V and J are TRBV7-9 and TRBJ2-2; D remains ambiguous. The CDR3 loop spans 16 amino acids. The V gene lost 4 bases and the J gene lost 5 bases, with 17 bases spanning the gap. Germline assignment: CDR1 SEHNR and CDR2 FQNEAQ (reference sequence). The CDR3 spells CASSSPGAKPTGELFF. The CDR3, as DNA: TGTGCCAGCAGCTCCCCCGGTGCAAAACCTACCGGGGAGCTGTTTTTT.

The rearrangement joins TRBV27 to TRBJ2-3; no firm D call. CDR1 and CDR2 from the germline V gene are MNHEY and SMNVEV (reference sequence). This CDR3 region has 12 residues. V was trimmed by 8 bases and J by 8 bases, leaving 14 bases between them. CDR3 amino acids: CASGDFSSTQYF. Here the CDR3 DNA reads TGTGCCAGCGGGGATTTCTCTAGTACGCAGTATTTT.

The chain uses TRBV19 and TRBJ1-1, with TRBD1 identical over 9 bases. CDR1 and CDR2 from the germline V gene are LNHDA and SQIVND (reference sequence). With 8 bases clipped from V and 1 base from J, the junction kept 8 bases outside the gene matches. CDR3 length equals 15 residues. CDR3 in amino acids: CASGVADRGNTEAFF. The CDR3 nucleotides are TGTGCCAGTGGAGTGGCGGACAGGGGGAACACTGAAGCTTTCTTT.

This chain links TRBV12-3 or TRBV12-4 with TRBJ2-1; 7 bases align to TRBD1. CDR3 length: 17 residues. V was clipped by 1 base and J by 4 bases; unmatched bases: 10. DNA of the CDR3: TGTGCCAGCAGTTTAGAGGACTCCGGGACAGCTTACAATGAGCAGTTCTTC. Its protein product is CASSLEDSGTAYNEQFF.

The genes are TRBV15 and TRBJ1-1; D not resolved. Germline-derived CDR1 and CDR2 are LNHNV and YYDKDF (reference sequence). This CDR3 contains 11 residues. The germline V and J ends were trimmed by 5 bases and 1 base, with 2 bases remaining between them. This CDR3 is CATSENTEAFF. DNA for the CDR3: TGTGCCACCAGCGAGAACACTGAAGCTTTCTTT.

The sample holds a few counts of this clonotype. The rearrangement joins TRBV6-8 to TRBJ2-5; D may be TRBD2 (6 bases). The germline V gene encodes CDR1 MNHGY and CDR2 SAAAGT. Trimming stripped 2 bases from V and 5 bases from J, with 15 bases between. The length of the CDR3 is 15 residues. The CDR3 loop is CASSYRRRVGETQYF. CDR3 DNA: TGTGCCAGCAGTTACCGTCGGAGGGTGGGGGAGACCCAGTACTTC.

The table lists this clonotype with a few counts. This chain links TRBV7-8 with TRBJ2-1, with D unresolved. The ends were cut back, 0 bases at V and 5 bases at J, with 2 bases in the middle. This CDR3 region has 12 residues. Germline loops: CDR1 SGHVS, CDR2 FQNEAQ. The CDR3 nucleotides read TGTGCCAGCAGCTTAGCGGACAATGAGCAGTTCTTC. It specifies CASSLADNEQFF.

This clonotype occurred a few times. This chain connects TRBV7-3 to TRBJ2-1; 7 nucleotides match TRBD1. V was clipped by 5 bases and J by 4 bases; unmatched bases: 8. The CDR3 loop spans 15 amino acids. CDR1 SGHTA and CDR2 FQGTGA come from the germline V gene. DNA of the CDR3: TGTGCCAGCAGCCCCCGGGACAGCCAGTACAATGAGCAGTTCTTC. Encoded protein: CASSPRDSQYNEQFF.

This clonotype was recorded once. V usage is TRBV2 and J usage is TRBJ1-1; the D gene is possibly TRBD1 (5 bases). There are 12 residues in the CDR3. V gave up 10 bases and J gave up 5 bases, with 14 bases separating them. Germline values: CDR1 SNHLY, CDR2 FYNNEI. The DNA of the CDR3 is TGTGCCACCCGGGGGGGAAGGACTGAAGCTTTCTTT. As protein: CATRGGRTEAFF. Full variable domain (rest looked up from reference TRBV2 and TRBJ1-1): EPEVTQTPSHQVTQMGQEVILRCVPISNHLYFYWYRQILGQKVEFLVSFYNNEISEKSEIFDDQFSVERPDGSNFTLKIRSTKLEDSAMYFCATRGGRTEAFFGQGTRLTVV.

The rearrangement uses TRBV20-1 and TRBJ1-2; D uncertain. Germline-derived CDR1 and CDR2 are DFQATT and SNEGSKA (reference sequence). This CDR3 comprises 14 residues. Trimming removed 6 bases from V and 6 bases from J, with 20 bases in between. CDR3 protein: CSASGLTMAHGYTF. DNA for the CDR3: TGCAGTGCCTCTGGACTTACTATGGCTCATGGCTACACCTTC.

The gene calls are TRBV12-3 or TRBV12-4 and TRBJ2-3; 7 bases fit TRBD1. Trimming at V came to 1 base and at J to 2 bases, leaving 6 bases not matched to a gene. The CDR3 sequence is 16 residues long. This CDR3 is CASSLGQGVFTDTQYF. The CDR3 region has the DNA TGTGCCAGCAGTTTAGGACAGGGCGTCTTCACAGATACGCAGTATTTT.

The chain joins TRBV19 to TRBJ2-6, with 7 nucleotides matching TRBD2. V lost 5 bases to trimming and J lost 0 bases; unmatched junction nucleotides: 10. The CDR3 length is 18 residues. Per germline, CDR1 LNHDA and CDR2 SQIVND (reference sequence). The CDR3 coding sequence is TGTGCCAGTAGTCTCGGGAGGACTCAGCGCTCTGGGGCCAACGTCCTGACTTTC. Translated: CASSLGRTQRSGANVLTF.

The rearrangement uses TRBV7-9 and TRBJ2-1; tentatively, D is TRBD2 (6 bases). V lost 4 bases and J 1 base, leaving 20 bases between the germline ends. Germline assignment: CDR1 SEHNR and CDR2 FQNEAQ (reference sequence). This CDR3 contains 18 residues. CDR3 sequence: CASSSDYPSGGSYNEQFF. The CDR3 region has the DNA TGTGCCAGCAGCTCTGACTACCCAAGCGGAGGGTCCTACAATGAGCAGTTCTTC.

This clonotype showed up just a few times. The chain is built from TRBV5-6 and TRBJ1-1; 9 bases are shared with TRBD1. Germline CDR1 is SGHDT and CDR2 is YYEEEE. The CDR3 contains 13 residues. The J segment lost 7 bases and the V segment lost 4 bases, leaving 5 bases of the junction unmatched. The CDR3 bases are TGTGCCAGCAGCGGAGGGACAGGGAATGAAGCTTTCTTT. This translates into CASSGGTGNEAFF.

CDR3 coding DNA: TGCGCCAGCAGCCAAGACGGAACAGGGGGCCGTTATGGCTACACCTTC. Protein sequence: CASSQDGTGGRYGYTF. The chain recombines TRBV4-1 with TRBJ1-2, with 9 bases lining up with TRBD1. Looked up from germline, CDR1 is MGHRA and CDR2 is YSYEKL. The CDR3 length is 16 residues. V lost 0 bases and J lost 5; bases outside the gene matches: 7.

This rearrangement joins TRBV6-5 to TRBJ2-1; perhaps TRBD2 as D (5 bases). Germline values: CDR1 MNHEY, CDR2 SVGAGI. CDR3 size: 16 residues. V was cut by 1 base and J by 4 bases, with 14 bases left in between. The CDR3 coding sequence is TGTGCCAGCAGTTACTTGAGATCGACTAATTACAATGAGCAGTTCTTC. It translates to CASSYLRSTNYNEQFF.

The gene calls are TRBV7-7 and TRBJ2-1, with D unresolved. Germline V gene sequence: CDR1 SSHAT, CDR2 FNYEAQ (reference sequence). Trimming shortened V by 2 bases and J by 3 bases, and 5 bases separated the two germline ends. CDR3 length: 13 residues. The CDR3 sequence is CASSLSIYNEQFF. DNA for the CDR3: TGTGCCAGCAGCTTATCGATCTACAATGAGCAGTTCTTC.

This clonotype was recorded once. The chain couples TRBV28 to TRBJ2-2; 8 nucleotides agree with TRBD1. Germline-derived CDR1 and CDR2 are MDHEN and SYDVKM. V was clipped by 5 bases and J by 4 bases; unmatched bases: 6. The CDR3 is 15 amino acids. CDR3 sequence: CASSITGGSTGELFF. DNA for the CDR3: TGTGCCAGCAGTATAACAGGGGGAAGCACCGGGGAGCTGTTTTTT. The full variable domain, its missing parts supplied by reference TRBV28 and TRBJ2-2, is DVKVTQSSRYLVKRTGEKVFLECVQDMDHENMFWYRQDPGLGLRLIYFSYDVKMKEKGDIPEGYSVSREKKERFSLILESASTNQTSMYLCASSITGGSTGELFFGEGSRLTVL.

This clonotype has only a few counts. V gene TRBV20-1 combines with J gene TRBJ2-3; the D gene is possibly TRBD2 (6 bases). This CDR3 has 17 amino acids. The V end was cut by 3 bases, the J end by 0 bases, with 19 bases between. CDR1 and CDR2 from the germline V gene are DFQATT and SNEGSKA (reference sequence). CDR3 region: CSASRASVRPSTDTQYF. The DNA for the CDR3 is TGCAGTGCTAGTAGGGCTAGCGTCCGCCCTAGCACAGATACGCAGTATTTT.

This sequence joins TRBV15 and TRBJ1-5; 9 nucleotides align to TRBD1. Germline CDR1 reads LNHNV; CDR2 reads YYDKDF (reference sequence). CDR3 length: 14 amino acids. J gave up 8 bases and V 5 bases, and 7 bases lay outside the gene matches. DNA of the CDR3: TGTGCCACCAGCGGACGGGACAGGGTTAAGCCCCAGCATTTT. This sequence encodes CATSGRDRVKPQHF.